Below are 14 T cell receptor beta chains sequenced from a single sample in a study of blood T cell repertoires in COVID-19. Libraries were prepared by immunoSEQ multiplex PCR; TCRdb keeps only in-frame clonotypes and omits some of them. Seen here are 240,000 or so clones, approximately 80% observed once, and the top ten hold over 7.5%. Material for sequencing was peripheral blood. The receptors were sampled from a woman older than 75 with acute or convalescent COVID-19.

This clone was seen just once. The V gene is TRBV27, the J gene TRBJ1-4; TRBD1 aligns across 7 bases. The J segment lost 6 bases and the V segment lost 4 bases, leaving 11 bases of the junction unmatched. The germline gives CDR1 MNHEY, CDR2 SMNVEV (reference sequence). The CDR3 runs 16 residues. The CDR3 DNA follows: TGTGCCAGCAGTTCCTGGACAGGTTGGAGATATGAAAAACTGTTTTTT. Protein sequence: CASSSWTGWRYEKLFF.

The gene calls are TRBV28 and TRBJ2-2; 9 bases fit TRBD1. The trim removed 6 bases at V and 3 bases at J, leaving 5 bases unmatched. The CDR3 loop spans 15 amino acids. Germline V gives CDR1 MDHEN, CDR2 SYDVKM. CDR3 sequence: CASRPWTGDTGELFF. The CDR3 DNA follows: TGTGCCAGCAGACCATGGACAGGGGACACCGGGGAGCTGTTTTTT.

The J gene is TRBJ1-3, the V gene TRBV9; perhaps TRBD1 as D (5 bases). This CDR3 contains 15 residues. The germline V and J ends were trimmed by 3 bases and 2 bases, with 12 bases remaining between them. Germline CDR1 reads SGDLS; CDR2 reads YYNGEE. The CDR3 is CASSGLRGTGNTIYF. In DNA form, the CDR3 reads TGTGCCAGCAGCGGATTAAGGGGCACTGGAAACACCATATATTTT.

The V call is TRBV27, the J call TRBJ2-2, with a weak D call TRBD1 (6 bases). Trimming cost V 4 bases and J 0 bases, with 9 bases left between them. CDR1 and CDR2 (germline): MNHEY, SMNVEV (reference sequence). The CDR3 length is 15 residues. The CDR3 DNA sequence: TGTGCCAGCAGTTCACAGGGCGCGAACACCGGGGAGCTGTTTTTT. Its protein product is CASSSQGANTGELFF.

The CDR3 nucleotides read TGTGCCAGCAGCTTTTCGGGGACTAGCGGCAATGAGCAGTTCTTC. It encodes CASSFSGTSGNEQFF. The gene calls are TRBV7-8 and TRBJ2-1, with 11 bases fitting TRBD2. The germline gives CDR1 SGHVS, CDR2 FQNEAQ. CDR3 length: 15 amino acids. V lost 3 bases and J lost 6; bases outside the gene matches: 4.

This sequence joins TRBV28 and TRBJ2-7; possibly TRBD2 for D (5 bases). V lost 5 bases to trimming and J lost 9 bases, with 17 bases between them. The CDR3 covers 13 residues. Germline loops: CDR1 MDHEN, CDR2 SYDVKM. CDR3 sequence reads: CASSLVGSGSQYF. DNA for the CDR3: TGTGCCAGCAGTCTAGTGGGGAGTGGTTCGCAGTACTTC. The full variable domain, completed using reference TRBV28 and TRBJ2-7, is DVKVTQSSRYLVKRTGEKVFLECVQDMDHENMFWYRQDPGLGLRLIYFSYDVKMKEKGDIPEGYSVSREKKERFSLILESASTNQTSMYLCASSLVGSGSQYFGPGTRLTVT.

The rearrangement joins TRBV27 to TRBJ1-5; the match to TRBD1 covers 8 bases. The J segment lost 9 bases and the V segment lost 9 bases, leaving 13 bases of the junction unmatched. This CDR3 is built from 14 residues. Germline lookup yields CDR1 MNHEY and CDR2 SMNVEV (reference sequence). The CDR3 nucleotides are TGTGCCAGTTCACCTGGGACAGGCGGGCGGCCCCAGCATTTT. Amino acid sequence: CASSPGTGGRPQHF.

The chain is built from TRBV15 and TRBJ2-5; 8 bases align to TRBD1. V gave up 1 base and J gave up 4 bases; unmatched junction bases: 8. This CDR3 is built from 16 residues. Germline loops: CDR1 LNHNV, CDR2 YYDKDF (reference sequence). DNA for the CDR3: TGTGCCACCAGCAGAGCCCTCCCCAGGGGGCGAGAGACCCAGTACTTC. Translation gives CATSRALPRGRETQYF. Filled out from reference TRBV15 and TRBJ2-5, the complete variable domain reads DAMVIQNPRYQVTQFGKPVTLSCSQTLNHNVMYWYQQKSSQAPKLLFHYYDKDFNNEADTPDNFQSRRPNTSFCFLDIRSPGLGDTAMYLCATSRALPRGRETQYFGPGTRLLVL.

The V call is TRBV5-5, the J call TRBJ2-1; 9 bases are a match to TRBD2. V shed 2 bases and J 9 bases; nucleotides not matched to a gene: 9. CDR3 length: 15 amino acids. Germline V gives CDR1 SGHKS, CDR2 YYEKEE (reference sequence). The CDR3 DNA is TGTGCCAGCAGCTTAGCGGGGGGCGACGGGGGTGAGCAGTTCTTC. This gives the protein CASSLAGGDGGEQFF.

This rearrangement joins TRBV7-6 to TRBJ1-6; D may be TRBD1 (5 bases). The CDR3 is made up of 16 amino acids. From germline, CDR1 is SGHVS and CDR2 FNYEAQ. The ends were cut back, 5 bases at V and 4 bases at J, with 15 bases in the middle. As DNA, the CDR3 is TGTGCCAGCAGCCCGCTCGGACGACAGTATAATTCACCCCTCCACTTT. Its translation: CASSPLGRQYNSPLHF.

This clone was detected a few times. The chain combines TRBV7-3 with TRBJ2-6, with D perhaps matching TRBD1 (6 bases). In germline, CDR1 is SGHTA, CDR2 FQGTGA. The germline V and J ends were trimmed by 5 bases and 3 bases, with 14 bases remaining between them. There are 16 residues in the CDR3. The CDR3 DNA sequence: TGTGCCAGCAGCCCCCGACAGGTTAGTGGGGCCAACGTCCTGACTTTC. Translating it yields CASSPRQVSGANVLTF.

In its sample, this clone was seen a few times. The chain carries TRBV6-5 and TRBJ1-1; D is possibly TRBD1 (6 bases). Germline CDR1 is MNHEY and CDR2 is SVGAGI. V was trimmed by 6 bases and J by 1 base, leaving 15 bases between them. The CDR3 consists of 15 residues. The CDR3 is CASSRFSGQNTEAFF. CDR3 bases: TGTGCCAGCAGCCGCTTCTCGGGACAGAACACTGAAGCTTTCTTT.

The chain carries TRBV7-9 and TRBJ1-6; the D gene is possibly TRBD1 (6 bases). Germline CDR1 SEHNR, CDR2 FQNEAQ (reference sequence). With 3 bases removed from V and 0 bases from J, the gap between germline ends came to 15 bases. This CDR3 has 18 residues. Here the CDR3 reads CASSLGGGVSSYNSPLHF. The CDR3 region has the DNA TGTGCCAGCAGCTTGGGAGGGGGGGTAAGCTCCTATAATTCACCCCTCCACTTT.

V and J are TRBV28 and TRBJ2-2; 8 bases map to TRBD2. The germline V gene encodes CDR1 MDHEN and CDR2 SYDVKM. The CDR3 has 15 amino acids. V dropped 6 bases and J dropped 1; count of bases not matched to a gene: 4. The CDR3 coding sequence is TGTGCCAGCAGCCTCGGGGGGGTGAACACCGGGGAGCTGTTTTTT. Its translation is CASSLGGVNTGELFF.